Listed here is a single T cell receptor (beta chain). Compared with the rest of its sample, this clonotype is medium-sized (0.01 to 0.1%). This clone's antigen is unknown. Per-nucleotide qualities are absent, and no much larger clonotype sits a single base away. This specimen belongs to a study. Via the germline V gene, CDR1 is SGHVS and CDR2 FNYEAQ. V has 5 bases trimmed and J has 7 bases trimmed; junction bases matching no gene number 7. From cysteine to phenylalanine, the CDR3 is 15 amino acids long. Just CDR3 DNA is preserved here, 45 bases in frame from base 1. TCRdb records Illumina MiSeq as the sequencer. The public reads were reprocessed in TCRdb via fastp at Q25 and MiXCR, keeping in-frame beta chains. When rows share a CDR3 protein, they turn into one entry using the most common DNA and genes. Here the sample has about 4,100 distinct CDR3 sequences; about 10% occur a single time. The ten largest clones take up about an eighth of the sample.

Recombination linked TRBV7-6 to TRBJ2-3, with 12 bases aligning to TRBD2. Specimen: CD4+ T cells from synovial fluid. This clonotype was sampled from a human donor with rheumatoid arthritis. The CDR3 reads CASSVTSGSRHTQYF. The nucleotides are TGTGCCAGCAGCGTGACTAGCGGGAGTAGGCATACGCAGTATTTT.